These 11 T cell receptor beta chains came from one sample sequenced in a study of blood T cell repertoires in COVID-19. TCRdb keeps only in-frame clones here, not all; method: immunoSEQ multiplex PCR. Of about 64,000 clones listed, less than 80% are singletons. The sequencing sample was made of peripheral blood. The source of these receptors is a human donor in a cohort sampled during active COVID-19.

CDR3 sequence reads: CASSRPVRQAGNNEQFF. The CDR3 DNA follows: TGTGCCAGCAGCCGACCTGTAAGGCAGGCGGGGAACAATGAGCAGTTCTTC. This sequence joins TRBV3-1 (or the pseudogene TRBV3-2) and TRBJ2-1; D is perhaps TRBD2 (6 bases). This CDR3 comprises 17 residues. Deletions cut 4 bases from V and 5 bases from J, with 21 bases between. Per the germline V gene, CDR1 is LGHDT and CDR2 is YNNKEL (reference sequence).

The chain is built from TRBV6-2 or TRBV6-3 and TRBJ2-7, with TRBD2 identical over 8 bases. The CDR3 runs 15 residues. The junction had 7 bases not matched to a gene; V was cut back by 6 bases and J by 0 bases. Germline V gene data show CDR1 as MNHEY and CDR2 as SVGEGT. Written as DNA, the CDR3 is TGTGCCAGCAGCACCAGCGGGAGCGTCTCCTACGAGCAGTACTTC. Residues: CASSTSGSVSYEQYF.

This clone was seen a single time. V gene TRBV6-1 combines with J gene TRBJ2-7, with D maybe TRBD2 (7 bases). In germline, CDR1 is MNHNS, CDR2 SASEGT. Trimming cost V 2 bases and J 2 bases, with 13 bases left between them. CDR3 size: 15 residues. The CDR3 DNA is TGTGCCAGCAGTGAATCGGGGGGCACCCCCTACGAGCAGTACTTC. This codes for CASSESGGTPYEQYF.

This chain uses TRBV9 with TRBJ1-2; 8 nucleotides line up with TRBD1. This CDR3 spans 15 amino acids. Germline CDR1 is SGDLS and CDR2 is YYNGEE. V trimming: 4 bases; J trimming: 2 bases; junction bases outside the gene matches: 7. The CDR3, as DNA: TGTGCCAGCAGCTACGGACAGGGTATAAACTATGGCTACACCTTC. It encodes CASSYGQGINYGYTF.

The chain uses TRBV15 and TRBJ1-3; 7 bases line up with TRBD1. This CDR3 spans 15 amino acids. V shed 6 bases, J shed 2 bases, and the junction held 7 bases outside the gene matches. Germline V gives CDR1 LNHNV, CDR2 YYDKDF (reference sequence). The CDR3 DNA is TGTGCCACCAGTCTTGACAGGGCACCTGGAAACACCATATATTTT. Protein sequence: CATSLDRAPGNTIYF.

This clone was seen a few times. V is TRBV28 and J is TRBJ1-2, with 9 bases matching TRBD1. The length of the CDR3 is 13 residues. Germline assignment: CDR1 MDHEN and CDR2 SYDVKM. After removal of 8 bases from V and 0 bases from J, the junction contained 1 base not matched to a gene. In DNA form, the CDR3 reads TGTGCCAGCCGGGACAGGGCTAACTATGGCTACACCTTC. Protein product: CASRDRANYGYTF.

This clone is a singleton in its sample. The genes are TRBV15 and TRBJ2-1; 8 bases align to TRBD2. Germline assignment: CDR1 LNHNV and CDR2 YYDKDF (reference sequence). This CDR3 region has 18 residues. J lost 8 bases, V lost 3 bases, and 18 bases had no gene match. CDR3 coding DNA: TGTGCCACCAGCAGCGGTTACTTCGGGACTAGTAGTCGAGATGAGCAGTTCTTC. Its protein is CATSSGYFGTSSRDEQFF.

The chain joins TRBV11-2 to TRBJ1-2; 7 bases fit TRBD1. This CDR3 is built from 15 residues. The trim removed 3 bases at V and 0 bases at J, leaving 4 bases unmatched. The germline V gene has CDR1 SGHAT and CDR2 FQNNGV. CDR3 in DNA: TGTGCCAGCAGCTTTTACGACAGGGCTAACTATGGCTACACCTTC. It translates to CASSFYDRANYGYTF.

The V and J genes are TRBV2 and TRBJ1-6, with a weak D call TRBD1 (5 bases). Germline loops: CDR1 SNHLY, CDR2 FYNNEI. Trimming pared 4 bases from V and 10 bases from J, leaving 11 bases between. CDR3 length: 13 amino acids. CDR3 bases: TGTGCCAGCAGTGCAGGGTTTGGATCACCCCTCCACTTT. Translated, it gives CASSAGFGSPLHF.

The CDR3 loop is CASSEALGTGYNEQFF. The CDR3 DNA reads as TGTGCCAGCAGTGAAGCGCTTGGGACAGGGTACAATGAGCAGTTCTTC. The chain recombines TRBV6-1 with TRBJ2-1; 9 bases are a match to TRBD1. Looked up from germline, CDR1 is MNHNS and CDR2 is SASEGT. The CDR3 runs to 16 residues. Germline trimming cut 0 bases from V and 4 bases from J; bases unmatched to any gene: 4.

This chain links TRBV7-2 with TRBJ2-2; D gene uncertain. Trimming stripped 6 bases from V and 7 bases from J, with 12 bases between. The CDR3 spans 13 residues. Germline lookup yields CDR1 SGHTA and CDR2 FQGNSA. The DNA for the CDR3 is TGTGCCAGCAGGCCGGTGTCCGGCGGGGAGCTGTTTTTT. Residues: CASRPVSGGELFF.